A single TCR beta chain is shown here with its context. What it binds is not known. The entry originates in a study of OX40 agonist ivuxolimab in advanced cancers. Overall study results and limits: Clonal expansion in partial responders at 0.1-3.0 mg/kg ranked among the lowest. Doses of 0.1 to 3.0 mg/kg were accompanied by clonal expansion of CD4+ and CD8+ blood T cells by week 6.

Sequencing was performed with immunoSEQ multiplex PCR; in TCRdb, only in-frame clones are kept and a portion is missing. The sample has tens of thousands of clones, nearly 90% seen once; the top ten hold roughly 1.3%. The CDR3 length is 15 residues. The junction had 9 bases not matched to a gene; V was cut back by 6 bases and J by 6 bases. In germline, CDR1 is SNHLY, CDR2 FYNNEI. The chain has TRBV2 and TRBJ2-1; 9 nucleotides agree with TRBD1. The receptor comes from an adult with an advanced solid tumor such as melanoma, head and neck, liver or kidney cancer. Sequenced here: CD4+ or CD8+ T cells sorted from blood, sampled in a trial of the OX40 agonist ivuxolimab. CDR3 loop: CASSLDLGQGNEQFF. CDR3 in DNA: TGTGCCAGCAGCCTCGACCTGGGACAGGGCAATGAGCAGTTCTTC.